This T cell receptor beta chain was identified during a study of graft-versus-host responses after intestinal transplantation. On the study more broadly: Once they had received anti-thymocyte globulin induction, all recipients took tacrolimus and steroids for about 3 years.

This clone is a singleton in its sample. Antigen specificity is unknown. Clones were read by immunoSEQ multiplex PCR, and TCRdb kept only the in-frame ones, dropping some. The sample shows around 100,000 clones, approximately 93% of them seen only once. This clonotype was sampled from a human donor who was the organ donor for an intestinal transplant. The sequencing here drew on unstimulated CD8+ T cells sorted from spleen or lymph node cells, taken before transplant.

CDR3 nucleotides: TGTGCCAGCAGCTTGGCGACACTCTGGTCACCTAGTCCATTCTACTATGGCTACACCTTC. Protein sequence: CASSLATLWSPSPFYYGYTF. V and J are TRBV5-4 and TRBJ1-2; D unresolved. The CDR3 extends over 20 amino acids. The ends were cut back, 0 bases at V and 3 bases at J, with 27 bases in the middle. Germline V CDR1 and CDR2: SGHNT, YYREEE (reference sequence).